The present TCR beta chain was sequenced within a study of blood T cell repertoires in COVID-19. Study-wide context: Acute and convalescent COVID-19 specimens originated in the United States, Italy and Spain. T cells, B-cell-depleted T cells, or PBMCs provided the cDNA or gDNA that served as material.

Source study methods: Nucleated cell number was recorded as an estimate derived from reference gene primer amplification. Some clones are missing from TCRdb's copy, which holds only in-frame ones; the method was immunoSEQ multiplex PCR. V and J calls and clone size are given by that table; D and trimming were obtained from the DNA. This table has 100,000 to 120,000 clones, about four fifths appearing once. Trimming pared 0 bases from V and 6 bases from J, leaving 7 bases between. The V gene's germline CDR1 is SGDLS and CDR2 YYNGEE. The CDR3 extends over 12 amino acids. V usage is TRBV9 and J usage is TRBJ2-7, with a possible D match to TRBD1 (5 bases). Material: peripheral blood. This clonotype was obtained from a woman aged 55-69 years with acute or convalescent COVID-19. The CDR3: CASSVEGAEQYF. The CDR3 nucleotides are TGTGCCAGCAGCGTAGAAGGGGCCGAGCAGTACTTC. The complete variable domain, with remaining parts taken from reference TRBV9 and TRBJ2-7, reads DSGVTQTPKHLITATGQRVTLRCSPRSGDLSVYWYQQSLDQGLQFLIQYYNGEERAKGNILERFSAQQFPDLHSELNLSSLELGDSALYFCASSVEGAEQYFGPGTRLTVT.